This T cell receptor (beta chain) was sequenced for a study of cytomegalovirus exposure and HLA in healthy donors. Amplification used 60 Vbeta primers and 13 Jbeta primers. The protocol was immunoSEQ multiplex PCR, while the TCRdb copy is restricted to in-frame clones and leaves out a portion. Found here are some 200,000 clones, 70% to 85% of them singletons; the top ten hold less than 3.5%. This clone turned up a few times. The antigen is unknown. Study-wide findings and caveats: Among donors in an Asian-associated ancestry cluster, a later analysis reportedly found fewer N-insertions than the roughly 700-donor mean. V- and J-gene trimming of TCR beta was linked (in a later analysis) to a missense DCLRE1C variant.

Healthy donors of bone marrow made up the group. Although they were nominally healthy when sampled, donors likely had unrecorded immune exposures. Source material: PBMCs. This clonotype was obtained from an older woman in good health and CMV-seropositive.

CDR3 DNA: TGCGCCAGCAGTGAGAATCTAGCGGGAGGGCGCGACGAGCAGTACTTC. Translating it yields CASSENLAGGRDEQYF. The chain joins TRBV10-2 to TRBJ2-7, with TRBD2 identical over 12 bases. The J segment lost 5 bases and the V segment lost 2 bases, leaving 7 bases of the junction unmatched. The CDR3 covers 16 residues. Germline values: CDR1 WSHSY, CDR2 SAAADI.